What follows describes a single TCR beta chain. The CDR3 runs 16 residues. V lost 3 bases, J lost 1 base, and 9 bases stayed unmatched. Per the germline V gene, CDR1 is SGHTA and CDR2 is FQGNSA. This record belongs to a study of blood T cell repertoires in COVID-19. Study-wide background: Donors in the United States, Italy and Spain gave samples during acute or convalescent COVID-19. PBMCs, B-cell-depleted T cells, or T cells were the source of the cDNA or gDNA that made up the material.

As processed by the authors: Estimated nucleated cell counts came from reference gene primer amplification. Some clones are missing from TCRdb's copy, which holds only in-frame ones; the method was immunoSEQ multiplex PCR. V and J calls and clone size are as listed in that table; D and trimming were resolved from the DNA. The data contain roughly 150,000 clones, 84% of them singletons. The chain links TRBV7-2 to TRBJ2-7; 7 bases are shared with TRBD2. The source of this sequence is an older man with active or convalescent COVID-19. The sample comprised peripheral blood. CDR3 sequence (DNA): TGTGCCAGCAGCTTGGGGGGGGGAGTTGCTTCCTACGAGCAGTACTTC. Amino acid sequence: CASSLGGGVASYEQYF.